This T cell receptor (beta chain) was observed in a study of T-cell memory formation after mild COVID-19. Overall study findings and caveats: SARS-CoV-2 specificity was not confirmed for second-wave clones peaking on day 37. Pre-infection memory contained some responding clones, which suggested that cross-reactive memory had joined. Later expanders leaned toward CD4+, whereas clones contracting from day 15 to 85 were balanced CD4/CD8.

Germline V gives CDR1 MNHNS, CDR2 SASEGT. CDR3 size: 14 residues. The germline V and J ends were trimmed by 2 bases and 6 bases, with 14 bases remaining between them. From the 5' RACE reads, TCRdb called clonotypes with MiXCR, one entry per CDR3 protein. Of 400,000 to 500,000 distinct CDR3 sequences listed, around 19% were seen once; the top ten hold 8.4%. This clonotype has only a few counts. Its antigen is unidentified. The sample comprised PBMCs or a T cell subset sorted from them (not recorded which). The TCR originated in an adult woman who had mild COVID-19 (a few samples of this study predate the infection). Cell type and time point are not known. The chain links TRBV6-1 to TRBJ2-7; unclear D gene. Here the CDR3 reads CASSERVAIGEQYF. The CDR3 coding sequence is TGTGCCAGCAGTGAAAGGGTGGCCATTGGCGAGCAGTACTTC.